A selection of T cell receptor beta chains follows, all from one sample in a study of cytomegalovirus exposure and HLA in healthy donors. TCRdb keeps only in-frame clones here, not all; method: immunoSEQ multiplex PCR. This sample yields 60,000 to 75,000 clones, of which approximately 79% are seen a single time; less than 3.5% belongs to the top ten. The sample consisted of PBMCs. The receptors here all came from a woman aged 25 to 45 in good health and CMV-seronegative. CDR3s include the opening cysteine and the closing phenylalanine or tryptophan. D genes are given only for firm matches. Clone sizes are given selectively: once, few, many, or a class where the clone is expanded.

d_call j_call v_call clone_size cdr3_aa cdr3_nt
. TRBJ2-2 TRBV9 . CASRAGMDGELFF TGTGCCAGCAGGGCAGGGATGGACGGGGAGCTGTTTTTT
. TRBJ1-1 TRBV2 . CASSEEGGPVTEAFF TGTGCCAGCAGTGAAGAGGGGGGGCCGGTCACTGAAGCTTTCTTT
. TRBJ2-2 TRBV5-8 . CASSHPGQWNTGELFF TGTGCCAGCAGCCATCCCGGACAGTGGAACACCGGGGAGCTGTTTTTT
. TRBJ1-1 TRBV6-5 . CASGIRASRGTEAFF TGTGCCAGCGGAATTAGGGCCTCCCGGGGCACTGAAGCTTTCTTT
TRBD2 TRBJ2-1 TRBV5-1 . CASRQGLAEGAYNEQFF TGCGCCAGCAGGCAGGGACTAGCGGAGGGGGCCTACAATGAGCAGTTCTTC
. TRBJ1-5 TRBV5-5 . CASSLDGGGSQPQHF TGTGCCAGCAGCTTGGATGGGGGAGGGAGTCAGCCCCAGCATTTT
. TRBJ2-7 TRBV7-9 . CASSRGGAGGEQYF TGTGCCAGCAGCCGGGGAGGAGCCGGAGGAGAGCAGTACTTC
TRBD1 TRBJ2-5 TRBV5-1 . CASSTGTGAPETQYF TGCGCCAGCTCCACCGGGACAGGGGCCCCAGAGACCCAGTACTTC
. TRBJ1-1 TRBV21-1 . CASSFGSGNTEAFF .
. TRBJ1-6 TRBV5-1 once CASSLARGNSPLHF TGCGCCAGCAGCTTGGCCCGAGGGAATTCACCCCTCCACTTT
TRBD1 TRBJ2-7 TRBV7-9 . CASSLVERTGWEQYF TGTGCCAGCAGCTTAGTCGAAAGGACAGGGTGGGAGCAGTACTTC
TRBD1 TRBJ2-5 TRBV5-6 . CASNKRTGEETQYF TGTGCCAGCAACAAACGGACAGGGGAAGAGACCCAGTACTTC
. TRBJ1-2 TRBV29-1 . CSVDEQTYGYTF TGCAGCGTTGACGAACAAACCTATGGCTACACCTTC
. TRBJ1-1 TRBV7-2 . CASSLEGGRSTEAFF TGTGCCAGCAGCTTAGAAGGGGGTAGAAGCACTGAAGCTTTCTTT
. TRBJ2-1 TRBV5-4 once CASSSPEGVNEQFF TGTGCCAGCAGCTCGCCGGAGGGAGTAAATGAGCAGTTCTTC
. TRBJ1-1 TRBV30 . CAWSVVWSESEAFF TGTGCCTGGAGTGTAGTATGGAGCGAATCTGAAGCTTTCTTT
TRBD1 TRBJ1-1 TRBV18 . CASSPDRGPEAFF TGTGCCAGCTCGCCTGACAGGGGGCCTGAAGCTTTCTTT
TRBD1 TRBJ2-2 TRBV9 . CASSVASGTGPPGELFF TGTGCCAGCAGCGTAGCTTCCGGGACAGGGCCCCCAGGGGAGCTGTTTTTT
. TRBJ2-1 TRBV27 once CASSLQGVSSYNEQFF TGTGCCAGCAGTCTCCAGGGCGTAAGCTCCTACAATGAGCAGTTCTTC
TRBD2 TRBJ2-1 TRBV7-9 few CASSFDPYTSGTYYNEQFF TGTGCCAGCAGCTTCGACCCTTATACTAGCGGGACTTACTACAATGAGCAGTTCTTC
. TRBJ2-7 TRBV2 . CASSPLYEQYF TGTGCCAGCAGTCCACTCTACGAGCAGTACTTC
. TRBJ1-2 TRBV30 . CAWSLGRYTF TGTGCCTGGAGTCTTGGGAGATACACCTTC
. TRBJ1-6 TRBV27 . CASSPIWGGNSPLHF TGTGCCAGCAGTCCAATCTGGGGGGGAAATTCACCCCTCCACTTT
. TRBJ1-1 TRBV10-3 . CAISERRGTLNTEAFF TGTGCCATCAGTGAGCGGAGAGGGACTCTGAACACTGAAGCTTTCTTT
TRBD1 TRBJ1-5 TRBV10-3 . CASRGLSNQPQHF TGTGCCTCCAGGGGGCTTAGCAATCAGCCCCAGCATTTT
. TRBJ1-4 TRBV5-1 . CASSLEGPGDEKLFF TGCGCCAGCAGCCTTGAGGGACCGGGAGATGAAAAACTGTTTTTT
. TRBJ1-4 TRBV18 . CASSSEQGSLEKLFF TGTGCCAGCTCATCCGAACAGGGCTCTCTTGAAAAACTGTTTTTT
TRBD1 TRBJ1-5 TRBV19 . CASSTTGGWVNQPQHF TGTGCCAGTAGTACGACAGGGGGATGGGTCAATCAGCCCCAGCATTTT
TRBD1 TRBJ2-2 TRBV9 . CASSVGTGGTGELFF TGTGCCAGCAGCGTAGGGACAGGGGGAACCGGGGAGCTGTTTTTT
TRBD1 TRBJ1-1 TRBV18 once CASSPGQGAIEAFF TGTGCCAGCTCACCGGGACAGGGGGCCATTGAAGCTTTCTTT
. TRBJ2-2 TRBV30 . CAWSVGAGSNTGELFF TGTGCCTGGAGTGTAGGAGCCGGCTCGAACACCGGGGAGCTGTTTTTT
. TRBJ1-2 TRBV29-1 . CSVEGGSSSYGYTF TGCAGCGTTGAAGGGGGCAGCTCATCATATGGCTACACCTTC
TRBD1 TRBJ2-4 TRBV11-2 . CASSLVVGTDAKNIQYF TGTGCCAGCAGCTTAGTGGTCGGGACAGATGCCAAAAACATTCAGTACTTC
TRBD1 TRBJ2-2 TRBV5-1 . CASSRDSNTGELFF TGCGCCAGCAGCCGGGACAGCAACACCGGGGAGCTGTTTTTT
TRBD2 TRBJ2-1 TRBV7-2 . CASSLVRGDINEQFF TGTGCCAGCAGCTTAGTGCGGGGGGATATCAATGAGCAGTTCTTC
. TRBJ2-1 TRBV19 . CASTAGYHNEQFF TGTGCCAGTACGGCAGGGTATCACAATGAGCAGTTCTTC
TRBD1 TRBJ1-5 TRBV6-6 . CASTPTGDRPQHF TGTGCCAGCACCCCGACAGGGGACCGACCCCAGCATTTT
. TRBJ2-7 TRBV21-1 . CASSKVVRRRHEQYF TGTGCCAGCAGCAAAGTTGTTAGGAGAAGGCACGAGCAGTACTTC
TRBD1 TRBJ2-1 TRBV11-3 . CASSLGTGIYNEQFF TGTGCCAGCAGCTTAGGGACAGGGATCTACAATGAGCAGTTCTTC
. TRBJ2-5 TRBV7-3 . CASSLTSWSQETQYF TGTGCCAGCAGCTTAACGTCGTGGAGCCAAGAGACCCAGTACTTC
. TRBJ1-2 TRBV9 . CASSPSHMPYTF TGTGCCAGCAGCCCTTCTCACATGCCCTACACCTTC
. TRBJ2-7 TRBV27 . CASSPLGRVGSYEQYF TGTGCCAGCAGTCCTCTGGGCAGGGTCGGAAGCTACGAGCAGTACTTC
TRBD1 TRBJ2-3 TRBV11-3 . CASSLGTGGVTDTQYF TGTGCCAGCAGCCTCGGGACAGGGGGCGTTACAGATACGCAGTATTTT
. TRBJ1-1 TRBV4-2 . CASSQSAGDYEAFF TGTGCCAGCAGCCAATCGGCCGGGGATTATGAAGCTTTCTTT
. TRBJ1-3 TRBV9 few CASSVAYRPSGNTIYF TGTGCCAGCAGCGTAGCATACAGACCTTCTGGAAACACCATATATTTT
. TRBJ2-5 TRBV6-1 . CASTGVRETQYF TGTGCCAGCACGGGGGTTCGGGAGACCCAGTACTTC
. TRBJ1-4 TRBV15 . CATSSTGLGGGKLFF TGTGCCACCAGCAGTACGGGACTTGGGGGGGGAAAACTGTTTTTT
TRBD1 TRBJ2-3 TRBV6-4 . CASRPDRGRTDTQYF TGTGCCAGCAGACCTGACAGGGGGCGGACAGATACGCAGTATTTT
. TRBJ2-2 TRBV28 . CASAKHGELFF TGTGCCAGCGCAAAGCACGGGGAGCTGTTTTTT
. TRBJ1-2 TRBV11-3 . CASSLGQLYGYTF TGTGCCAGCAGCTTAGGACAGCTCTATGGCTACACCTTC
TRBD2 TRBJ2-3 TRBV9 once CASSARLAGETDTQYF TGTGCCAGCAGCGCCCGACTAGCGGGAGAAACAGATACGCAGTATTTT
TRBD2 TRBJ2-1 TRBV30 . CAWGRGTSGAFLSYNEQFF TGTGCCTGGGGGAGGGGGACTAGCGGCGCTTTCTTGTCCTACAATGAGCAGTTCTTC
TRBD1 TRBJ2-1 TRBV7-9 . CASTSTGTGIYNEQFF TGTGCCAGCACCTCGACCGGGACAGGCATCTACAATGAGCAGTTCTTC
. TRBJ1-3 TRBV30 . CAWSHRAGHSGNTIYF TGTGCCTGGAGTCACCGCGCAGGGCACTCTGGAAACACCATATATTTT
TRBD2 TRBJ2-3 TRBV4-1 once CASSQLAGDTQYF TGCGCCAGCAGCCAGCTAGCGGGAGATACGCAGTATTTT
TRBD1 TRBJ1-4 TRBV5-1 . CASSPHRDRGRANEKLFF TGCGCCAGCAGCCCCCACCGGGACAGGGGGCGAGCTAATGAAAAACTGTTTTTT
. TRBJ1-1 TRBV6-1 . CASSPSQNTEAFF TGTGCCAGCAGCCCGAGTCAGAACACTGAAGCTTTCTTT
. TRBJ1-1 TRBV19 . CASSSLGGRAEAFF TGTGCCAGTAGCTCTTTGGGGGGAAGGGCTGAAGCTTTCTTT